This T cell receptor (beta chain) appears in the sequencing data of a study of identical twins. Findings and caveats of the study: Within beta out-of-frame sequences, the excess sharing observed between twins was weaker. Conclusions came from cross-sectional statistical analysis, not from following the same donors.

Template switching introduced a universal primer site, and the cDNA bore unique molecular identifiers. TCRdb reprocessed the 5' RACE reads via MiXCR and lists one record per CDR3 protein. The data hold fewer than 500,000 distinct CDR3 sequences, with 13% to 15% observed a single time. V lost 0 bases to trimming and J lost 10 bases; unmatched junction nucleotides: 1. This CDR3 is 14 amino acids long. Germline V lookup: CDR1 SGHAT, CDR2 FQNNGV. In this sample, this clonotype turned up many times. Its antigen is as yet unknown. In addition, the sample was reused for a study of yellow fever vaccine responses in identical twins.

This TCR derives from a woman aged 18-35 years in good health. This chain uses TRBV11-2 with TRBJ2-1; TRBD2 matches at 12 bases. Input material: CD4+ T cells sorted from blood. CDR3 in amino acids: CASSLDGLAGEQFF. The CDR3 DNA sequence: TGTGCCAGCAGCTTAGATGGACTAGCGGGGGAGCAGTTCTTC.